The rows below give T cell receptor beta chains drawn from one sample of a study of shared clonotypes between healthy human individuals. Sequencing was performed with immunoSEQ multiplex PCR; in TCRdb, only in-frame clones are kept and a portion is missing. The table lists 2 million to 2.5 million clones, more than 90% of them singletons. Specimen: naive CD4+ T cells sorted from blood. These receptors were taken from a man between 18 and 29 years old in good health. Each CDR3 is given without its conserved first and last residue. Fields, in order: CDR3 protein, V gene, J gene.

AISAAQVSTDTQY,TRBV10-3,TRBJ2-3
ASSQRTSGRVTDTQY,TRBV4-3,TRBJ2-3
ASTTGGNEKLF,TRBV2,TRBJ1-4
ASSPSGGSHNEQF,TRBV7-3,TRBJ2-1
ASSLAPGPSSYEQY,TRBV5-1,TRBJ2-7
ASSSGGGSSYEQY,TRBV5-4,TRBJ2-7
ASSLAWSGDLSGANVLT,TRBV5-1,TRBJ2-6
AWRLQGARETQY,TRBV30,TRBJ2-5
ASAGRGDGYT,TRBV2,TRBJ1-2
ASSGLAVSSYEQY,TRBV6-5,TRBJ2-7
ASSIAGGLSTDTQY,TRBV19,TRBJ2-3
ASSSGRTENIQY,TRBV25-1,TRBJ2-4
ASSLAEGPQSEAF,TRBV5-1,TRBJ1-1
ASSESEVTGFMNTEAF,TRBV25-1,TRBJ1-1
ASSLVLSASTSYNEQF,TRBV5-1,TRBJ2-1
ASSQLETGTKLF,TRBV4-1,TRBJ1-4
ASSLRQATNEKLF,TRBV18,TRBJ1-4
ASSLGTGTTEAF,TRBV27,TRBJ1-1
ATSPAGKGEKLF,TRBV27,TRBJ1-4
ASSLSSLQLIGNEQF,TRBV27,TRBJ2-1
ASNADRPYGYT,TRBV5-6,TRBJ1-2
ASRDLGQGDGTEAF,TRBV10-2,TRBJ1-1
ASSLKDSYNEQF,TRBV6-1,TRBJ2-1
ASVLAFEQF,TRBV2,TRBJ2-1
ASSYGVPGGFYGYT,TRBV6-5,TRBJ1-2
ASSQNGGGNQPQH,TRBV5-8,TRBJ1-5
AWTGLNTEAF,TRBV11-2,TRBJ1-1
ASSLEAGGHPPYEQY,TRBV5-1,TRBJ2-7
ASSSPEPPYEQY,TRBV7-9,TRBJ2-7
ASSVERYGYT,TRBV9,TRBJ1-2
ASSQEPGSGANVLT,TRBV5-1,TRBJ2-6
AWRTTGAGNSPLH,TRBV30,TRBJ1-6
ASIGQGAQGYT,TRBV2,TRBJ1-2
ASSFGGYSNQPQH,TRBV27,TRBJ1-5
ASSEVPRAGELF,TRBV10-1,TRBJ2-2
ASSLGGQSYNSPLH,TRBV5-1,TRBJ1-6
ASSPGGSSNQPQH,TRBV6-1,TRBJ1-5
ASSAHTGVGEQY,TRBV9,TRBJ2-7
AIDGRSNYGYT,TRBV6-1,TRBJ1-2
ASRLSLAGGPSTGELF,TRBV4-1,TRBJ2-2
SGNTVDTQY,TRBV29-1,TRBJ2-3
ASSWTVLYPNYEQY,TRBV28,TRBJ2-7
ASSRTSGGGETQY,TRBV5-1,TRBJ2-5
ASSRGDSLYGYT,TRBV7-9,TRBJ1-2
ASSYSRSRKGYT,TRBV6-5,TRBJ1-2
SVEDGISYEQY,TRBV29-1,TRBJ2-7
ASSYRGPGNSPLH,TRBV6-1,TRBJ1-6
ASSPPGLAGGPVEQY,TRBV18,TRBJ2-7
ASSGDRSWETQY,TRBV2,TRBJ2-5
ASSPNYAPGNYGYT,TRBV5-6,TRBJ1-2
ASSFGTGTAASYEQY,TRBV5-1,TRBJ2-7
ASSESVPFSGTYNEQF,TRBV10-2,TRBJ2-1
AWTGGLNTEAF,TRBV30,TRBJ1-1
ASSLSAAGYEKLF,TRBV5-4,TRBJ1-4